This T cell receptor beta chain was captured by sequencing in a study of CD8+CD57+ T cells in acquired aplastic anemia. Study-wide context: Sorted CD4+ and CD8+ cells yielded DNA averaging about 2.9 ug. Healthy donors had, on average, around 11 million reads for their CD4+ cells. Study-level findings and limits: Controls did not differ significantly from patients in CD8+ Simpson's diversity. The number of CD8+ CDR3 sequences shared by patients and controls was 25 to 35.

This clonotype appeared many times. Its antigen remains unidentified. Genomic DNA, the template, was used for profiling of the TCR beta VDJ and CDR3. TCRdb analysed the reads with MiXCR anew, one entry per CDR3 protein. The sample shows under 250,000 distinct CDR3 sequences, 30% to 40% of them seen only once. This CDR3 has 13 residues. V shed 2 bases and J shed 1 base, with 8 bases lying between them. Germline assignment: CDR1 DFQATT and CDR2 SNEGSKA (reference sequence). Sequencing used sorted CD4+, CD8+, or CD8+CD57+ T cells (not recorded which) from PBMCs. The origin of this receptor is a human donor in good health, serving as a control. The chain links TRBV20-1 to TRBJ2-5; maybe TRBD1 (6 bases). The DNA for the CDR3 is TGCAGTGCTAGACGAGGGGGCCAAGAGACCCAGTACTTC. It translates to CSARRGGQETQYF.